Below, 15 T cell receptor beta chains from the same sample are listed, as sequenced in a study of shared clonotypes between healthy human individuals. Clones were read by immunoSEQ multiplex PCR, and TCRdb kept only the in-frame ones, dropping some. Seen here are millions of clones, around 94% observed once, and the top ten hold about 0.13%. Sample: naive CD4+ T cells sorted from blood. This sample's subset: CD45RA+ positively selected. The receptors come from a man younger than 30 in good health.

The chain carries TRBV5-1 and TRBJ2-1; 10 bases fit TRBD1. The CDR3 runs to 17 residues. V shed 0 bases and J 8 bases; nucleotides not matched to a gene: 11. Germline V gene sequence: CDR1 SGHRS, CDR2 YFSETQ. CDR3 bases: TGCGCCAGCAGCTTGGAGGCCGGGACAGGGGCATGGGATGAGCAGTTCTTC. This encodes CASSLEAGTGAWDEQFF.

The chain recombines TRBV7-8 with TRBJ2-7; 10 bases fit TRBD1. This CDR3 is 16 amino acids long. V dropped 5 bases and J dropped 5; count of bases not matched to a gene: 12. CDR1 and CDR2 from the germline V gene are SGHVS and FQNEAQ. The CDR3, as DNA: TGTGCCAGCAGCGTCAGACAGGGGGCGGTTTTCGACGAGCAGTACTTC. This sequence encodes CASSVRQGAVFDEQYF.

V usage is TRBV4-1 and J usage is TRBJ1-1; D may be TRBD1 (6 bases). Germline-derived CDR1 and CDR2 are MGHRA and YSYEKL. V was trimmed by 4 bases and J by 1 base, leaving 13 bases between them. There are 15 residues in the CDR3. The CDR3 bases are TGCGCCAGCAGCCCGCCAGGGGCCTCGAACACTGAAGCTTTCTTT. Protein sequence: CASSPPGASNTEAFF.

This chain connects TRBV5-6 to TRBJ1-2, with 10 bases matching TRBD1. CDR3 length equals 16 residues. Germline loops: CDR1 SGHDT, CDR2 YYEEEE. V was clipped by 4 bases and J by 0 bases; unmatched bases: 6. The CDR3 loop reads CASSQRGTGANYGYTF. The CDR3 coding sequence is TGTGCCAGCAGCCAAAGAGGGACAGGGGCTAACTATGGCTACACCTTC.

The chain recombines TRBV4-1 with TRBJ2-5; 7 bases are shared with TRBD1. CDR1 MGHRA and CDR2 YSYEKL come from the germline V gene. V trimming: 0 bases; J trimming: 4 bases; junction bases outside the gene matches: 2. There are 14 residues in the CDR3. The CDR3 spells CASSQEGTAETQYF. The CDR3 region has the DNA TGCGCCAGCAGCCAAGAGGGGACAGCAGAGACCCAGTACTTC.

J is TRBJ2-1 and V is TRBV7-2; TRBD1 or TRBD2 may be the D gene (6 bases each). Trimming removed 5 bases from V and 7 bases from J, with 18 bases in between. The CDR3 consists of 15 residues. Per the germline V gene, CDR1 is SGHTA and CDR2 is FQGNSA. In nucleotides, the CDR3 is TGTGCCAGCAGCCGTACAGGGAGGAAAGAGAATGAGCAGTTCTTC. Translated: CASSRTGRKENEQFF. The whole variable domain, filled in from reference TRBV7-2 and TRBJ2-1, reads GAGVSQSPSNKVTEKGKDVELRCDPISGHTALYWYRQSLGQGLEFLIYFQGNSAPDKSGLPSDRFSAERTGGSVSTLTIQRTQQEDSAVYLCASSRTGRKENEQFFGPGTRLTVL.

This chain links TRBV6-1 with TRBJ2-5, with a weak D call TRBD2 (6 bases). The germline V gene encodes CDR1 MNHNS and CDR2 SASEGT. The CDR3 runs to 13 residues. The V end was cut by 2 bases, the J end by 5 bases, with 9 bases between. For the CDR3, the DNA is TGTGCCAGCAGTGAATGGAGGGTGGAGACCCAGTACTTC. It specifies CASSEWRVETQYF.

The chain is built from TRBV4-2 and TRBJ2-1, with no clear D. V was clipped by 0 bases and J by 1 base, with 4 bases between them. This CDR3 has 14 residues. Germline V gene lookup returns CDR1 LGHNA and CDR2 YNFKEQ. This CDR3 reads CASSQEESYNEQFF. In nucleotides, the CDR3 is TGTGCCAGCAGCCAAGAAGAATCCTACAATGAGCAGTTCTTC.

The gene calls are TRBV5-1 and TRBJ2-1; 12 bases line up with TRBD2. CDR1 and CDR2 (germline): SGHRS, YFSETQ. The CDR3 consists of 17 residues. Unmatched junction bases numbered 9, after V lost 0 bases and J lost 8 bases. The CDR3 here is CASSLEFGTSGSDEQFF. In DNA form, the CDR3 reads TGCGCCAGCAGCTTGGAATTCGGGACTAGCGGGTCGGATGAGCAGTTCTTC.

The V gene is TRBV10-2, the J gene TRBJ2-2, with D unclear. Trimming cost V 3 bases and J 6 bases, with 2 bases left between them. Looked up from germline, CDR1 is WSHSY and CDR2 is SAAADI. This CDR3 has 11 amino acids. The CDR3 DNA reads as TGCGCCAGCAGTGATGCCGGGGAGCTGTTTTTT. Protein sequence: CASSDAGELFF.

Concerning this clone: One end of the junction does not line up with germline, which may come from a read error. The chain recombines TRBV7-9 with TRBJ2-1; 7 nucleotides align to TRBD2. From germline, CDR1 is SEHNR and CDR2 FQNEAQ (reference sequence). CDR3 length: 18 amino acids. CDR3 protein: CASRLEPSGKSSYNEQFF. The CDR3 DNA sequence: TGTGCCAGCAGGTTAGAGCCTAGCGGAAAGAGCTCCTACAATGAGCAGTTCTTC.

The gene calls are TRBV19 and TRBJ2-3, with TRBD2 matching over 8 bases. The V and J ends lost 8 bases and 4 bases, in that order; junction bases with no gene match: 8. The CDR3 totals 14 residues. Germline V gene lookup returns CDR1 LNHDA and CDR2 SQIVND (reference sequence). CDR3 nucleotides: TGTGCCAGTCAAGGCGGGGGGAGGTCAGATACGCAGTATTTT. Protein: CASQGGGRSDTQYF.

This chain connects TRBV11-3 to TRBJ1-1; a weak D match, TRBD1 (6 bases). The germline V gene encodes CDR1 SGHNT and CDR2 YENEEA. V was clipped by 5 bases and J by 1 base, with 14 bases between them. The CDR3 consists of 15 residues. The CDR3 DNA sequence: TGTGCCAGCAGCCCGAGCGGACAGAAGAACACTGAAGCTTTCTTT. It encodes CASSPSGQKNTEAFF.

The table lists this clone with a count of one. The rearrangement uses TRBV6-5 and TRBJ2-7, with 9 bases identical to TRBD1. The germline V gene has CDR1 MNHEY and CDR2 SVGAGI. V was clipped by 7 bases and J by 0 bases; unmatched bases: 7. The length of the CDR3 is 15 residues. The CDR3, as DNA: TGTGCCAGCACCTTTTCGGGACAGGGCTCCTACGAGCAGTACTTC. As protein: CASTFSGQGSYEQYF.

The chain joins TRBV4-1 to TRBJ2-7; 7 nucleotides align to TRBD1. Germline V lookup: CDR1 MGHRA, CDR2 YSYEKL. The CDR3 extends over 15 amino acids. V lost 4 bases to trimming and J lost 1 base; unmatched junction nucleotides: 7. In DNA form, the CDR3 reads TGCGCCAGCAGCCCCCCCGACAGGGCTTCCTACGAGCAGTACTTC. Its translation: CASSPPDRASYEQYF.